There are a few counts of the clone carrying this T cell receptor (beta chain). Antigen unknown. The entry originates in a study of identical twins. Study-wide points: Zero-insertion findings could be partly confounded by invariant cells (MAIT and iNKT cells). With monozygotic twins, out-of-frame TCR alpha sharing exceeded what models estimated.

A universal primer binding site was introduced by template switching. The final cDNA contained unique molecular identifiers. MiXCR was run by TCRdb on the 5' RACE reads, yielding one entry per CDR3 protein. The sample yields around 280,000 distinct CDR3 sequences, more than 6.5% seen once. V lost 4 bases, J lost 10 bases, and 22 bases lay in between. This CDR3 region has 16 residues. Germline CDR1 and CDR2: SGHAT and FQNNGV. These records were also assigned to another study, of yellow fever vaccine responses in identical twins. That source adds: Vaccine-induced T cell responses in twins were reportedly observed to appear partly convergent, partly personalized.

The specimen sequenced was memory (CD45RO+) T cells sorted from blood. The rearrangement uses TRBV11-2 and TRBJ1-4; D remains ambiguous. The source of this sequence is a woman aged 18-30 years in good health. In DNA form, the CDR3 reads TGTGCCAGCAGCTCACAAAGTGCCCAGGACCTAGGAAAACTGTTTTTT. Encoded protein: CASSSQSAQDLGKLFF.